The present T cell receptor (beta chain) was sequenced within a study of radiotherapy plus CTLA-4 blockade in lung cancer. As for the study in general: Objective response rate was around 19%; disease control rate, 25% to 35%.

CDR3 size: 15 residues. The V gene's germline CDR1 is SGHDT and CDR2 YYEEEE. Trimming took off 0 bases at V and 4 bases at J, with 10 bases between the two ends. TCRdb's table, derived via immunoSEQ multiplex PCR, lists solely in-frame clones and lacks some. Here the sample spans about 48,000 clones, about 88% being singletons. The TCR sequence derives from a human donor with non-small cell lung cancer that progressed on radiotherapy plus ipilimumab. Some clones in this sample may be carry-over from other donors' samples. The source material was peripheral blood, sampled from a patient treated with radiotherapy plus ipilimumab. The V call is TRBV5-6, the J call TRBJ2-2; possible D gene TRBD2, 5 bases. This chain's CDR3 is CASSLDPRGTGELFF. The CDR3 DNA reads TGTGCCAGCAGCTTGGATCCCCGGGGCACCGGGGAGCTGTTTTTT.